This T cell receptor beta chain was sequenced in a study of shared clonotypes between healthy human individuals (dated by TCRdb to about 2020). Study-level background: The cohort included a few men and a couple of women between 18 and 49 years of age. For each donor, CD4 naive and CD4 memory were each run on three plates, CD8 naive on two plates, and CD8 memory on one plate. The study deeply sequenced blood TCR repertoires of 5 or 6 healthy adults to estimate repertoire size and the extent of clonotype sharing between individuals. To increase sequencing depth and limit assay-specific biases, different laboratories used diverse techniques to prepare libraries and sequence TCR repertoires. Per donor, leukapheresis produced somewhere between about 0.9 and 9 billion PBMCs.

Points on this clone: The clone's antigen remains unknown. The input lacks base qualities; no much larger clone sits a single base away.

Broad study findings and their caveats: Sharing across a handful of donors was observed for around 5% of naive CD4, 3.5% of naive CD8, about 2.5% of memory CD4, and around 0.4% of memory CD8 clonotypes. Higher generation probabilities were observed for clonotypes shared by all four sorted-subset donors than for non-shared clonotypes. The genetic and exposure-history diversity represented was limited by the small number of donors. Estimated clonotype richness was generally larger for naive than for memory subsets. Pairwise subsampling led to the expectation that sequencing depth would affect the degree of clonotype sharing among donors. Rarefaction of sorted-subset datasets indicated incomplete sequencing despite the large sequencing depth. Sampling was restricted to blood, and TCR repertoires in tissue are likely to differ from TCR repertoires in blood.

TCR CDR3 regions were amplified from genomic DNA by multiplex PCR using the deep immunoSEQ assay. Genomic DNA extracted from each cell subset was distributed evenly over all wells of several immunoSEQ 96-well plates, and each plate served as one replicate. Each replicate PCR for sorted subsets received around 0.2 ug genomic DNA, equal to around 32,000 T cell genomes. Purified libraries were measured with a Qubit 3.0 fluorometer, size-checked on a Bioanalyzer 2100, and measured again with the KAPA Library Quantification kit. A separate single-read 150-cycle Illumina NextSeq 550 flow cell was used to sequence each immunoSEQ 96-well plate. As for the authors' bioinformatics: Because only junctional sequences without quality scores were contained in the immunoSEQ output, filtering matching that applied to full-length reads could not be performed. To assign V/J genes and CDR3, sequences were annotated against IMGT germline references using PyIR, a Python wrapper for IgBLAST v1.9. Any read was removed if the V/J assignment was weak (E-value above 1e-6), the CDR3 was missing, or the read contained stop codons, out-of-frame junctions, or ambiguous translated residues. A V3J clonotype was defined by an identical inferred V gene, J gene, and CDR3 amino acid sequence. Percentage overlap between repertoires was calculated by dividing the number of shared unique clonotypes by the size of the smaller repertoire. Richness of each repertoire was evaluated using RTK rarefaction, the Chao1 estimator, and Recon v2.1 estimates of unobserved clonotypes. Generation probabilities for all TCRbeta clonotypes obtained by the gDNA method from four donors were computed using OLGA. TCRdb provides this immuneACCESS table in a form limited to in-frame rearrangements. Some clones are lacking; in checked studies, under half of them reflect an unresolved V gene, and why the rest are absent is not known. The V and J calls and clone size come from that table; D and trimming were worked out from the DNA. The sample data list 550,000 to 600,000 clones, and roughly 98% of these were observed just once. Together, the top ten hold roughly 0.29% of the sample.

CD8 naive samples consisted of CD45RO-negative cells that were positively selected for CCR7, yielding a CD45RA+CCR7+ population without TemRA cells. Donors were healthy HIV-negative adults with no recently reported acute infections or vaccinations. Every donor was a Caucasian adult residing in Nashville, Tennessee, USA. Blood was collected by leukapheresis, and PBMCs were isolated by Ficoll-Histopaque density gradient centrifugation and then cryopreserved in liquid nitrogen vapor phase. Analytical flow cytometry was used to check the purity and quantity of each magnetically sorted T cell population. Genomic DNA was isolated from each sorted fraction and quantified by UV absorbance on a Nanodrop 2000c. The CDR3 starts with the cysteine, ends with the phenylalanine, and has 15 residues. The kept DNA is CDR3 alone, 45 bases in frame from the first base. The V and J ends are trimmed by 5 bases and 0 bases, leaving 11 bases between them. CDR1 and CDR2 are drawn from the germline V gene (reference sequence): LNHNV, YYDKDF.

The clonotype was recovered from a man aged 30-40 years in good health. The chain couples TRBV15 to TRBJ1-5, with an unclear D gene assignment. The sample comprised naive CD8+ T cells sorted from blood. The cell subset or site label here, explained by the study, means: CD45RA+CCR7+. The CDR3 corresponds to CATSQGRNSNQPQHF. The DNA sequence follows: TGTGCCACCAGCCAAGGCAGGAATAGCAATCAGCCCCAGCATTTT.